This note documents a single TCR beta chain sequence. This sample was included in a study of chemoradiotherapy in HPV16-positive cancers. Germline values: CDR1 SGHDN, CDR2 FVKESK. Trimming at V came to 10 bases and at J to 0 bases, leaving 14 bases not matched to a gene. This CDR3 contains 17 residues. Profiling relied on immunoSEQ multiplex PCR, and the TCRdb table lists in-frame clones only, not all of them. The data contain some 21,000 clones, around 87% of them seen just once; the ten biggest clones take up roughly 2.3%. This sequence was found in a human donor with HPV-associated anogenital cancer. Sequencing used blood, obtained from a patient who underwent chemoradiotherapy. V and J are TRBV14 and TRBJ2-3; 9 bases line up with TRBD2. For the CDR3, the DNA is TGTGCCACTGCTCCGCTAGCGGGATCCGCTAGCACAGATACGCAGTATTTT. Amino acid sequence: CATAPLAGSASTDTQYF.